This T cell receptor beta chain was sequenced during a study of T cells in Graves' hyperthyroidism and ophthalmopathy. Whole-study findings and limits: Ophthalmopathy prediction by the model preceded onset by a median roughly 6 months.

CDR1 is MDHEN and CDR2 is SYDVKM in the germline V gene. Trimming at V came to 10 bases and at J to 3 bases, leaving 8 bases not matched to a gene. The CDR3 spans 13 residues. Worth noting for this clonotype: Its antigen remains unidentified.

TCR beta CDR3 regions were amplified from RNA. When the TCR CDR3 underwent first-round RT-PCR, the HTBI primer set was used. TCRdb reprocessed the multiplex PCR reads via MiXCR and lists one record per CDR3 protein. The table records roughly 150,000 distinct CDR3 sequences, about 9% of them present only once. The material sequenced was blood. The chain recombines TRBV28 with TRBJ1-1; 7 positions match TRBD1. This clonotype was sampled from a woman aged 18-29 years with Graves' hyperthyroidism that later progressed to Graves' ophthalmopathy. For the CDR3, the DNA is TGTGCCATCGAACCGACAGGGTACACTGAAGCTTTCTTT. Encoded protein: CAIEPTGYTEAFF.